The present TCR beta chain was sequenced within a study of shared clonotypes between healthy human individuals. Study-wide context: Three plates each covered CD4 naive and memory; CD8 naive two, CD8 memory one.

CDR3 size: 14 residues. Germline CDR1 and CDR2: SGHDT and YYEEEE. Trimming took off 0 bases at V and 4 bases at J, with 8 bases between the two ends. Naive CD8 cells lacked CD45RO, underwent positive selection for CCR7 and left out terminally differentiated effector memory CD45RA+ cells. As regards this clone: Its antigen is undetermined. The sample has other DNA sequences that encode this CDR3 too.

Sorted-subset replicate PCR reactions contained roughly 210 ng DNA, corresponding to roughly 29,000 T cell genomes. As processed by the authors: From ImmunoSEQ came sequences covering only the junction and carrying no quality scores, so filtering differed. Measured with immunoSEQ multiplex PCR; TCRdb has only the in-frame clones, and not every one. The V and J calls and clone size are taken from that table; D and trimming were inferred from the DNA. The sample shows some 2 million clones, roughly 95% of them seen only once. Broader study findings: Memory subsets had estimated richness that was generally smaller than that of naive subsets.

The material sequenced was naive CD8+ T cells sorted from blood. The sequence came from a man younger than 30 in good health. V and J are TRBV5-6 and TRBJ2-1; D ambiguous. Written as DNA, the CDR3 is TGTGCCAGCAGCTTGGCCGACTCTTACAATGAGCAGTTCTTC. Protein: CASSLADSYNEQFF.